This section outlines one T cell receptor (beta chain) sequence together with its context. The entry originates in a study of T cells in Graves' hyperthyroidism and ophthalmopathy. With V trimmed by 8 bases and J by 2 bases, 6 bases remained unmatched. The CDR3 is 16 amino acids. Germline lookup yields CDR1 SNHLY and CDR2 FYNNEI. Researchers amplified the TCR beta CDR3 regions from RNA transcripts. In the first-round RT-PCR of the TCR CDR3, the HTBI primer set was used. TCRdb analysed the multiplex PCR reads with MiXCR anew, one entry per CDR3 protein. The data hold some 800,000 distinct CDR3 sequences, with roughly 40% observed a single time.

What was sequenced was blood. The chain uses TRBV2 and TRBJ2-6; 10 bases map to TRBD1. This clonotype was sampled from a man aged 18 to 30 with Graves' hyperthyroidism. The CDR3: CASGGQGLPGANVLTF. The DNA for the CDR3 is TGTGCCAGCGGGGGACAGGGGCTCCCTGGGGCCAACGTCCTGACTTTC.